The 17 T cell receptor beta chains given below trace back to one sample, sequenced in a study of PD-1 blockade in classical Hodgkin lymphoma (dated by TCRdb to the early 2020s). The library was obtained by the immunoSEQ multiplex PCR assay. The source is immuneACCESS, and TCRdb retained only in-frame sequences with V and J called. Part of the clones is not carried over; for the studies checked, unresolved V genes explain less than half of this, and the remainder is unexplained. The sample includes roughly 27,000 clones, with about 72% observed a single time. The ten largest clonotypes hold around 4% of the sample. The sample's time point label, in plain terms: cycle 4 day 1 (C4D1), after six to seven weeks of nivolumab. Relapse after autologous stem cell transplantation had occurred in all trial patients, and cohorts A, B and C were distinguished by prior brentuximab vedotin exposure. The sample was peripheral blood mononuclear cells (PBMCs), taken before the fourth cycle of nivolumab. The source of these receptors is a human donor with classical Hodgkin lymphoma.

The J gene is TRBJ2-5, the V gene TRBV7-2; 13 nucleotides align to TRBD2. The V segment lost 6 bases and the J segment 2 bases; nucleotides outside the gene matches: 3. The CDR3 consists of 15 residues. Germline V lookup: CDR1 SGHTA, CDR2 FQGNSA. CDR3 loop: CASSWTSGGQETQYF. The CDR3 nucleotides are TGTGCCAGCAGTTGGACTAGCGGGGGACAAGAGACCCAGTACTTC.

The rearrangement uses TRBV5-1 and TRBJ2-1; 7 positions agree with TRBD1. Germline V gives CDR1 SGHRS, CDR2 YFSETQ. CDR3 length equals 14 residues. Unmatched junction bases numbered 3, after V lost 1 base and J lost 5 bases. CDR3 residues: CASSLTGADNEQFF. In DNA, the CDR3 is TGCGCCAGCAGCTTGACAGGGGCCGACAATGAGCAGTTCTTC. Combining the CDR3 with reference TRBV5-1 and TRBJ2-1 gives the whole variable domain KAGVTQTPRYLIKTRGQQVTLSCSPISGHRSVSWYQQTPGQGLQFLFEYFSETQRNKGNFPGRFSGRQFSNSRSEMNVSTLELGDSALYLCASSLTGADNEQFFGPGTRLTVL.

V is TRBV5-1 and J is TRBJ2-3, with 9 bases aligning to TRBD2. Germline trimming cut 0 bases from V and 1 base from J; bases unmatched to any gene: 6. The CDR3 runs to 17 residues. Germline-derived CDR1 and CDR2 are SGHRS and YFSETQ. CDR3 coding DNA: TGCGCCAGCAGCTTGGCCTTGGGCGGGGGGGGCACAGATACGCAGTATTTT. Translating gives CASSLALGGGGTDTQYF.

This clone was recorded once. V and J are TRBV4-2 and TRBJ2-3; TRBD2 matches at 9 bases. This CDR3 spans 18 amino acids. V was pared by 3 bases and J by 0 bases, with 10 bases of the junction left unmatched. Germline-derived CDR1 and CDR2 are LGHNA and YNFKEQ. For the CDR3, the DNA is TGTGCCAGCAGCCACCCGAGCGGGGGGTCCCCTAGCACAGATACGCAGTATTTT. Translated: CASSHPSGGSPSTDTQYF.

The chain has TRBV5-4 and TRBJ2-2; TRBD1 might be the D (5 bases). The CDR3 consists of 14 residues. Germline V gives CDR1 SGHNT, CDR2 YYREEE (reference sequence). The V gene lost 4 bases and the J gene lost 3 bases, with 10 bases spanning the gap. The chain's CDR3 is CASSLRVDTGELFF. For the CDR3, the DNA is TGTGCCAGCAGCCTCAGGGTGGACACCGGGGAGCTGTTTTTT.

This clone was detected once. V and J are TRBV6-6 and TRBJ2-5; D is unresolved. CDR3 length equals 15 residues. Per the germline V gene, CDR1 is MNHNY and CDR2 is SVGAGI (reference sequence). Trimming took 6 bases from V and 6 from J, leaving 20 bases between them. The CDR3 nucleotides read TGTGCCAGCAGCCCCCCGCCAGTGGCCCGTCAGACCCAGTACTTC. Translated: CASSPPPVARQTQYF.

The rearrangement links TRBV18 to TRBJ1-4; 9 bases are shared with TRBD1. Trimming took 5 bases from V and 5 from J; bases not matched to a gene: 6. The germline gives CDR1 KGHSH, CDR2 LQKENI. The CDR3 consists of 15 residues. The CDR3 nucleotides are TGTGCCAGCTCAGAGACAGGGGGACCAAATGAAAAACTGTTTTTT. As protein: CASSETGGPNEKLFF.

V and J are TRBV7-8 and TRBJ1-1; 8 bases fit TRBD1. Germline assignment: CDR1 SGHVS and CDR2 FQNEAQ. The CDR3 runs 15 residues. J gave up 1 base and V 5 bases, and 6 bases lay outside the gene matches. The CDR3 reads CASSPRQGKNTEAFF. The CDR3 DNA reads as TGTGCCAGCAGCCCCCGACAGGGGAAGAACACTGAAGCTTTCTTT.

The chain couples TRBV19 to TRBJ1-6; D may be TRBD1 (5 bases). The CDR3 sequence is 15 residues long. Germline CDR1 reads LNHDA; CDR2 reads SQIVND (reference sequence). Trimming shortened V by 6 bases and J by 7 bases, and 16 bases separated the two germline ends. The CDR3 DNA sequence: TGTGCCAGTAGGGCGAGCGGGACGTCAAATTCACCCCTCCACTTT. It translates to CASRASGTSNSPLHF.

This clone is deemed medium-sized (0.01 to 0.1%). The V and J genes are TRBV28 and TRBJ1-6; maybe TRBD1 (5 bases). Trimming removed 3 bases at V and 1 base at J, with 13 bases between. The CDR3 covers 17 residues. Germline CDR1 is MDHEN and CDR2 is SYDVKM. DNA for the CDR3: TGTGCCAGCAGTTTTAGGGCAGGGTCGTCCTATAATTCACCCCTCCACTTT. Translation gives CASSFRAGSSYNSPLHF.

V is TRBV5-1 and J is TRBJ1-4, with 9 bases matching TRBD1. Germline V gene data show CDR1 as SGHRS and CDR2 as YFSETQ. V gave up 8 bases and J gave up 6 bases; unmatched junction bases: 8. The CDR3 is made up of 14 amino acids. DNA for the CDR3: TGCGCCAGTAAAACGGGACAGGGATATGAAAAACTGTTTTTT. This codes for CASKTGQGYEKLFF.

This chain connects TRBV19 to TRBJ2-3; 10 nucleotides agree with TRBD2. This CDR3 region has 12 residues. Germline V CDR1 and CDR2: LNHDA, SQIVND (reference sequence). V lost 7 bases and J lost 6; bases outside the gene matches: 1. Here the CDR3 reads CASKGLADTQYF. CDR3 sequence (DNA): TGTGCCAGTAAGGGACTAGCGGATACGCAGTATTTT.

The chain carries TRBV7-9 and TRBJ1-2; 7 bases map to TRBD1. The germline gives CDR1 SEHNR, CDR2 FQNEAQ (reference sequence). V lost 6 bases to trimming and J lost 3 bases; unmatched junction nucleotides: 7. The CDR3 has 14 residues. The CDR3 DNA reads TGTGCCAGCAGGAGAGACAGGGATGACTATGGCTACACCTTC. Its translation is CASRRDRDDYGYTF.

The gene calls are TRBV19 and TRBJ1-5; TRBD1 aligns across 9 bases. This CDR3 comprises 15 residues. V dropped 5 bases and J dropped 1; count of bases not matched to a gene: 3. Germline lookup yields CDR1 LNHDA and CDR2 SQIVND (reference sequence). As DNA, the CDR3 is TGTGCCAGTAGTTTGGGACAGGGCAGCAATCAGCCCCAGCATTTT. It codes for CASSLGQGSNQPQHF.

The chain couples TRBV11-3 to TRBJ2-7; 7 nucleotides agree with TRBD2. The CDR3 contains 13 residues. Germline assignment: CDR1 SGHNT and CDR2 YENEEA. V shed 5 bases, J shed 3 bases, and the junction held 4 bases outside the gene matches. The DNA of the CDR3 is TGTGCCAGCAGCCGGGGGGTGTTCTACGAGCAGTACTTC. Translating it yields CASSRGVFYEQYF.

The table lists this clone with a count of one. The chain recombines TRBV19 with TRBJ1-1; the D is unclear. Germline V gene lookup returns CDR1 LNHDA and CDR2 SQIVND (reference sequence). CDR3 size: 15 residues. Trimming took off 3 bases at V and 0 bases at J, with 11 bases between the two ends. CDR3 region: CASSIQTGMNTEAFF. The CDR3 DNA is TGTGCCAGTAGTATCCAGACGGGGATGAACACTGAAGCTTTCTTT.

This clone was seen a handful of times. Here the CDR3 DNA reads TGTGCCAGCGACAGGGTACCGAACACTGAAGCTTTCTTT. It yields the protein CASDRVPNTEAFF. The rearrangement links TRBV19 to TRBJ1-1; TRBD1 matches at 7 bases. The germline V gene has CDR1 LNHDA and CDR2 SQIVND (reference sequence). This CDR3 spans 13 amino acids. Trimming took 9 bases from V and 1 from J; bases not matched to a gene: 5.